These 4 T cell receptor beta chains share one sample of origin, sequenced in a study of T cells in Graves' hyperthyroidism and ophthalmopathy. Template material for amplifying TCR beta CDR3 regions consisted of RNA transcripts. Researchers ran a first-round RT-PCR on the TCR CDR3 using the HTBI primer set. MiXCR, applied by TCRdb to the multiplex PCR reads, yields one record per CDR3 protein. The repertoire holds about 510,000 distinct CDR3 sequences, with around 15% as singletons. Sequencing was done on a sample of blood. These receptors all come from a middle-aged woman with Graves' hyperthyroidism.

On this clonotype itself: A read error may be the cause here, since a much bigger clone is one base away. In DNA, the CDR3 is TGTGCCAGCAGTATCATACCCGAGCACCCCTACGAGCAGTACTTC. It yields the protein CASSIIPEHPYEQYF. This sequence joins TRBV27 and TRBJ2-7, with D unresolved. Trimming took 5 bases from V and 2 from J, leaving 16 bases between them. The CDR3 is 15 residues long. Germline CDR1 is MNHEY and CDR2 is SMNVEV (reference sequence).

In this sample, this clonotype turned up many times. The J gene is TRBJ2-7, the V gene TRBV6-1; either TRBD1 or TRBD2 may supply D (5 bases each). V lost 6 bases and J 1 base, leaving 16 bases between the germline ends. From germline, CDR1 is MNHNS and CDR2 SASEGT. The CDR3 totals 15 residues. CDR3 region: CASRGQDGASYEQYF. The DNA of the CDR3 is TGTGCCAGCAGGGGCCAGGACGGGGCTTCCTACGAGCAGTACTTC.

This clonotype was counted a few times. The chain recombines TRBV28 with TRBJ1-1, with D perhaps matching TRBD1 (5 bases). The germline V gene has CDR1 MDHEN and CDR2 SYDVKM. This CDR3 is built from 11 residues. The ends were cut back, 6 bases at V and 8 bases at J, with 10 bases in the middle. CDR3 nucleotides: TGTGCCAGCAGCATAAACAGGGAAGCTTTCTTT. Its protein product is CASSINREAFF.

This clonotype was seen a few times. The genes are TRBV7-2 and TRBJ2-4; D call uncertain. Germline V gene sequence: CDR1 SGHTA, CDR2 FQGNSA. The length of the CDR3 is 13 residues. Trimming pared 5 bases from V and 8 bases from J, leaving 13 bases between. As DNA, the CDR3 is TGTGCCAGCAGCGGGGTCAAGGGCGACATTCAGTACTTC. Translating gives CASSGVKGDIQYF.